A single sample gave rise to the 10 T cell receptor beta chains below, sequenced in a study of blood T cell repertoires in COVID-19. TCRdb's copy holds only in-frame clones and misses some; the assay was immunoSEQ multiplex PCR. The sample lists 88,000 or so clones, roughly three quarters seen once, with nearly 25% in the top ten. Sequenced material: peripheral blood. The source is a human donor in a cohort sampled during active COVID-19.

This chain connects TRBV19 to TRBJ2-4; 9 bases match TRBD2. This CDR3 is built from 20 residues. V lost 3 bases to trimming and J lost 1 base; unmatched junction nucleotides: 16. CDR1 LNHDA and CDR2 SQIVND come from the germline V gene (reference sequence). CDR3: CASSIHPSGTRQAAKNIQYF. CDR3 DNA sequence: TGTGCCAGTAGTATTCACCCTAGCGGGACCCGTCAGGCGGCCAAAAACATTCAGTACTTC.

The V and J genes are TRBV12-3 or TRBV12-4 and TRBJ2-7; D call uncertain. The CDR3 runs to 13 residues. V lost 3 bases, J lost 7 bases, and 13 bases lay in between. CDR3 coding DNA: TGTGCCAGCAGTTTTCTAGGCTTAGGTGAGCAGTACTTC. This translates into CASSFLGLGEQYF.

The rearrangement uses TRBV5-1 and TRBJ2-7; D may be TRBD2 (5 bases). CDR1 is SGHRS and CDR2 is YFSETQ in the germline V gene. The V gene lost 4 bases and the J gene lost 6 bases, with 20 bases spanning the gap. The CDR3 is 15 residues long. The DNA for the CDR3 is TGCGCCAGCAGCCCGAGGGCGGGCCACGGCGTCGAGCAGTACTTC. Translating it yields CASSPRAGHGVEQYF.

This clone was recorded only once. This rearrangement joins TRBV7-9 to TRBJ2-3, with TRBD2 matching over 13 bases. This CDR3 spans 16 amino acids. With V trimmed by 5 bases and J by 4 bases, 6 bases remained unmatched. From germline, CDR1 is SEHNR and CDR2 FQNEAQ (reference sequence). The CDR3, as DNA: TGTGCCAGCAGCGAACTAGCGGGAGGGGCGGCAGATACGCAGTATTTT. Translation gives CASSELAGGAADTQYF.

The chain is built from TRBV10-3 and TRBJ2-1; 8 bases fit TRBD1. The CDR3 runs 17 residues. Per germline, CDR1 ENHRY and CDR2 SYGVKD. J was trimmed by 4 bases and V by 2 bases; bases with no gene match: 10. CDR3 nucleotides: TGTGCCATCAGTGAGCCCACAGGGGGGCCAGAATACAATGAGCAGTTCTTC. This sequence encodes CAISEPTGGPEYNEQFF.

With respect to this clone: Within the sample, other DNA sequences also encode this same CDR3. The V and J genes are TRBV18 and TRBJ1-1; D might be TRBD1 (6 bases). Trimming took off 6 bases at V and 1 base at J, with 9 bases between the two ends. CDR3 length: 13 residues. The germline CDR1 and CDR2 sequences are KGHSH and LQKENI. Here the CDR3 reads CASSPGQNTEAFF. The DNA of the CDR3 is TGTGCCAGCTCCCCGGGACAGAACACTGAAGCTTTCTTT. The entire variable domain, with the rest obtained from reference TRBV18 and TRBJ1-1, is as follows: NAGVMQNPRHLVRRRGQEARLRCSPMKGHSHVYWYRQLPEEGLKFMVYLQKENIIDESGMPKERFSAEFPKEGPSILRIQQVVRGDSAAYFCASSPGQNTEAFFGQGTRLTVV.

This clone appeared a few times. The CDR3 region is CASSQGLANEQFF. Here the CDR3 DNA reads TGTGCCAGCTCACAGGGACTAGCCAATGAGCAGTTCTTC. J is TRBJ2-1 and V is TRBV18, with 9 bases aligning to TRBD2. Germline V gene lookup returns CDR1 KGHSH and CDR2 LQKENI. The junction had 1 base not matched to a gene; V was cut back by 4 bases and J by 6 bases. The CDR3 contains 13 residues.

This clone was detected only a few times. The chain carries TRBV5-1 and TRBJ1-4; D is undetermined. Germline-derived CDR1 and CDR2 are SGHRS and YFSETQ. V shed 0 bases and J shed 4 bases, with 7 bases lying between them. This CDR3 is built from 14 residues. The CDR3, as DNA: TGCGCCAGCAGCTTGGGACAAGATAATGAAAAACTGTTTTTT. It is translated as CASSLGQDNEKLFF.

The rearrangement uses TRBV5-6 and TRBJ1-2; D may be TRBD1 (6 bases). This CDR3 is built from 13 residues. Germline V gives CDR1 SGHDT, CDR2 YYEEEE. V was shortened by 4 bases and J by 4 bases, with 11 bases between the two germline ends. The CDR3 region is CASSQDRLYGYTF. The DNA of the CDR3 is TGTGCCAGCAGCCAAGACAGGCTCTATGGCTACACCTTC.

The chain carries TRBV15 and TRBJ2-1; D gene ambiguous. Trimming left V 0 bases short and J 9 bases short, with 12 bases between. CDR3 length: 14 residues. Per the germline V gene, CDR1 is LNHNV and CDR2 is YYDKDF (reference sequence). The CDR3 spells CATSRDSTLGEQFF. DNA for the CDR3: TGTGCCACCAGCAGAGATTCGACCCTAGGTGAGCAGTTCTTC. The full variable domain, in which reference TRBV15 and TRBJ2-1 provide the parts outside the CDR3, is DAMVIQNPRYQVTQFGKPVTLSCSQTLNHNVMYWYQQKSSQAPKLLFHYYDKDFNNEADTPDNFQSRRPNTSFCFLDIRSPGLGDTAMYLCATSRDSTLGEQFFGPGTRLTVL.